This record looks at one T cell receptor beta chain sequence and its context. With V trimmed by 0 bases and J by 1 base, 9 bases remained unmatched. The germline gives CDR1 LGHNA, CDR2 YSLEER. This CDR3 has 19 amino acids. This sample is part of a study of glioma-infiltrating T cells after dendritic cell vaccination. Study context: Patients received autologous tumor lysate-pulsed dendritic cell vaccination between about 2002 and 2013. Patients received three intradermal dendritic cell vaccine injections at biweekly intervals.

The primer mix had 60 V beta and 13 J beta primers. Clones were read by immunoSEQ multiplex PCR, and TCRdb kept only the in-frame ones, dropping some. Among tens of thousands of clones, 85% were seen once, and the ten largest hold about 9%. Time point indicated: after dendritic cell vaccination, including at tumor progression/relapse. The source material was blood, sampled after dendritic cell vaccination. The sequence derives from a human donor with glioblastoma. The chain uses TRBV4-3 and TRBJ2-6, with 7 bases identical to TRBD1. DNA for the CDR3: TGCGCCAGCAGCCAAGATTCAGGACAGGCAATATCTGGGGCCAACGTCCTGACTTTC. This encodes CASSQDSGQAISGANVLTF.